These 27 T cell receptor beta chains came from one sample sequenced in a study of molecular identifiers for immune sequencing clone quantification listed by TCRdb under 2018. The method was PCR. The instrument was an Illumina HiSeq 4000. The public sequencing data were trimmed at Q25 with fastp and processed into clonotypes with MiXCR by TCRdb, which kept only in-frame beta chains. Every distinct CDR3 protein forms one entry, paired with its most common genes and DNA. The sample has about 68,000 distinct CDR3 sequences on record, over 15% of them singletons. Approximately 1.5% of the sample is held by the ten biggest clonotypes. What was sequenced was naive CD8+ T cells from blood, with Jurkat cell RNA spiked in. The sample's cell subset or site label, in plain terms: FACS-sorted CD8+CD4-CCR7+CD45RA+ naive T cells. Receptors originate from a human donor in good health. Some libraries in this study had Jurkat cell RNA spiked in.

This clonotype appeared many times. This sequence joins TRBV12-3 or TRBV12-4 and TRBJ2-1; TRBD2 matches at 11 bases. This CDR3 has 17 amino acids. The J segment lost 8 bases and the V segment lost 7 bases, leaving 16 bases of the junction unmatched. The chain's CDR3 is CASTTSLTSGIFDEQFF. The CDR3 nucleotides are TGTGCCAGCACCACGAGCTTGACTAGCGGGATTTTCGATGAGCAGTTCTTC.

This clonotype was counted only a few times. This may arise from a read error, as a much more abundant clone is one base away. The genes are TRBV27 and TRBJ2-2, with TRBD2 matching over 11 bases. Germline CDR1 MNHEY, CDR2 SMNVEV (reference sequence). The CDR3 has 14 residues. The CDR3 sequence: CASSLLAGGTSVSF. The CDR3 bases are TGTGCCAGCAGTTTACTAGCGGGAGGCACTTCAGTGTCTTTT.

This clonotype was observed at least ten times. This chain joins TRBV4-1 and TRBJ2-3; 10 nucleotides match TRBD2. The CDR3 totals 16 residues. CDR1 is MGHRA, CDR2 YSYEKL, per germline. With V trimmed by 4 bases and J by 4 bases, 8 bases remained unmatched. In nucleotides, the CDR3 is TGCGCCAGCAGCCGCGGCCCAGCGGGAGGGTCAGATACGCAGTATTTT. Its protein is CASSRGPAGGSDTQYF.

This clonotype was found many times. The chain couples TRBV25-1 to TRBJ2-1, with a possible D match to TRBD2 (7 bases). The CDR3 covers 13 residues. Looked up from germline, CDR1 is MGHDK and CDR2 is SYGVNS. V lost 11 bases and J lost 4, with 15 bases in between. This CDR3 is CAAGRGPYNEQFF. The CDR3 DNA reads TGTGCCGCAGGGCGGGGGCCTTACAATGAGCAGTTCTTC.

This clonotype was detected many times. The chain has TRBV2 and TRBJ2-7; TRBD2 matches 8 bases. The trim removed 7 bases at V and 3 bases at J, leaving 8 bases unmatched. CDR1 and CDR2 (germline): SNHLY, FYNNEI. This CDR3 is 14 amino acids long. CDR3 nucleotides: TGTGCCAGCAAAGCTAGCGGGCCAGTCTACGAGCAGTACTTC. Its translation: CASKASGPVYEQYF.

This clonotype has a count of ten or more. The chain joins TRBV7-9 to TRBJ2-3, with TRBD1 identical over 8 bases. From germline, CDR1 is SEHNR and CDR2 FQNEAQ (reference sequence). Germline trimming cut 4 bases from V and 5 bases from J; bases unmatched to any gene: 5. This CDR3 is 14 amino acids long. The CDR3 reads CASSSQGARDTQYF. CDR3 bases: TGTGCCAGCAGCTCCCAGGGGGCCAGAGATACGCAGTATTTT.

In the case of this clonotype: Just one base apart from a much larger clone, this may be a read error. In this CDR3 the conserved last residue, phenylalanine or tryptophan, is missing, so a read error is likely. V usage is TRBV30 and J usage is TRBJ1-1, with D hard to call. Germline CDR1 is GTSNPN and CDR2 is SVGIG (reference sequence). Trimming cost V 0 bases and J 10 bases, with 15 bases left between them. The CDR3 loop spans 13 amino acids. In DNA form, the CDR3 reads TGTGCCTGGAGTGTAGAGGTTTGGTTGGGAGCTTTCTCT. Its protein is CAWSVEVWLGAFS.

V is TRBV4-1 and J is TRBJ2-1; D remains unclear. This CDR3 region has 15 residues. V lost 1 base and J lost 4, with 11 bases in between. The germline V gene has CDR1 MGHRA and CDR2 YSYEKL. CDR3 sequence reads: CASSQVTNGYNEQFF. CDR3 coding DNA: TGCGCCAGCAGCCAAGTTACCAACGGATACAATGAGCAGTTCTTC.

This clonotype was seen repeatedly, ten times or more. This sequence joins TRBV20-1 and TRBJ1-6; the D gene is possibly TRBD1 (5 bases). CDR1 and CDR2 (germline): DFQATT, SNEGSKA (reference sequence). The CDR3 has 12 amino acids. Trimming shortened V by 5 bases and J by 6 bases, and 8 bases separated the two germline ends. CDR3 region: CSARGSNSPLHF. The CDR3 DNA follows: TGCAGTGCTCGGGGGAGTAATTCACCCCTCCACTTT.

Turning to this clonotype: A much larger clone is a single base away; this may be a read error. This chain uses TRBV7-9 with TRBJ2-3; a weak D match, TRBD2 (5 bases). Per germline, CDR1 SEHNR and CDR2 FQNEAQ (reference sequence). This CDR3 contains 14 residues. With 10 bases removed from V and 0 bases from J, the gap between germline ends came to 14 bases. This CDR3 reads CAIIGGLSTDTQYF. The CDR3 DNA reads as TGTGCCATCATTGGCGGGCTTAGCACAGATACGCAGTATTTT.

This clonotype was counted many times. V and J are TRBV19 and TRBJ2-7; TRBD1 matches 10 bases. The CDR3 consists of 14 residues. Germline CDR1 and CDR2: LNHDA and SQIVND (reference sequence). Trimming took 5 bases from V and 6 from J; bases not matched to a gene: 7. The CDR3 DNA sequence: TGTGCCAGTAGTTGGACAGGGGGTAGGAGCGAGCAGTACTTC. It codes for CASSWTGGRSEQYF.

There are many counts of this clonotype. This chain joins TRBV12-5 and TRBJ2-1; weak D call: TRBD1 (5 bases). The ends were cut back, 5 bases at V and 0 bases at J, with 11 bases in the middle. Germline CDR1 LGHNT, CDR2 FRNRAP. The CDR3 is 15 residues long. CDR3 in amino acids: CASGGDSTSYNEQFF. The CDR3 nucleotides read TGTGCTAGTGGTGGCGACAGCACCTCCTACAATGAGCAGTTCTTC.

The chain combines TRBV9 with TRBJ2-7, with D perhaps matching TRBD1 or TRBD2 (5 bases each). The V end was cut by 0 bases, the J end by 6 bases, with 10 bases between. CDR1 SGDLS and CDR2 YYNGEE come from the germline V gene. CDR3 length: 13 residues. CDR3 DNA sequence: TGTGCCAGCAGCGTAGTTGAGAGGGGCGAGCAGTACTTC. Its translation: CASSVVERGEQYF.

There are many counts of this clonotype. The rearrangement links TRBV13 to TRBJ2-7; D gene ambiguous. Germline values: CDR1 PRHDT, CDR2 FYEKMQ (reference sequence). V gave up 0 bases and J gave up 5 bases, with 17 bases separating them. This CDR3 is 16 amino acids long. The CDR3 DNA is TGTGCCAGCAGCTTAGGCCTAAGCGATAGCCGCAACGAGCAGTACTTC. It encodes CASSLGLSDSRNEQYF.

There are a few counts of this clonotype. V usage is TRBV2 and J usage is TRBJ1-1; D gene ambiguous. V lost 6 bases, J lost 6 bases, and 11 bases lay in between. Looked up from germline, CDR1 is SNHLY and CDR2 is FYNNEI. CDR3 length equals 12 residues. The CDR3 DNA follows: TGTGCCAGCAGGGCCGGTTTGGCTGAAGCTTTCTTT. Amino acid sequence: CASRAGLAEAFF.

This clonotype was counted only a few times. The rearrangement joins TRBV7-9 to TRBJ2-7; possibly TRBD2 for D (5 bases). V gave up 5 bases and J gave up 6 bases, with 14 bases separating them. Germline-derived CDR1 and CDR2 are SEHNR and FQNEAQ (reference sequence). This CDR3 contains 13 residues. The chain's CDR3 is CASSPDFGGEQYF. In DNA form, the CDR3 reads TGTGCCAGCAGCCCCGACTTCGGAGGCGAGCAGTACTTC.

Ten or more counts support this clonotype. The chain recombines TRBV4-1 with TRBJ2-7, with D possibly being TRBD2 (5 bases). Germline CDR1 is MGHRA and CDR2 is YSYEKL. The CDR3 length is 15 residues. With 4 bases removed from V and 5 bases from J, the gap between germline ends came to 18 bases. The CDR3 nucleotides read TGCGCCAGCAGCCCAGACCGGACCTTGGGAGACGAGCAGTACTTC. Residues: CASSPDRTLGDEQYF.

Many counts were recorded for this clonotype. The chain links TRBV6-1 to TRBJ2-7; tentatively, D is TRBD2 (6 bases). Trimming took off 8 bases at V and 3 bases at J, with 14 bases between the two ends. In germline, CDR1 is MNHNS, CDR2 SASEGT. There are 13 residues in the CDR3. The CDR3 loop reads CASPPGESYEQYF. In DNA, the CDR3 is TGTGCCAGCCCGCCGGGGGAGAGCTACGAGCAGTACTTC.

The V gene is TRBV29-1, the J gene TRBJ2-7; D is perhaps TRBD1 (6 bases). In germline, CDR1 is SQVTM, CDR2 ANQGSEA. The CDR3 extends over 12 amino acids. Trimming cost V 8 bases and J 1 base, with 12 bases left between them. CDR3 amino acids: CSIRQESYEQYF. The CDR3 DNA follows: TGCAGCATACGACAGGAGTCCTACGAGCAGTACTTC.

This clonotype showed up many times. The rearrangement uses TRBV7-9 and TRBJ2-1, with D possibly matching TRBD2 (5 bases). Trimming pared 5 bases from V and 7 bases from J, leaving 15 bases between. This CDR3 has 14 residues. Germline CDR1 reads SEHNR; CDR2 reads FQNEAQ (reference sequence). CDR3 protein: CASSPWESLNEQFF. CDR3 nucleotide sequence: TGTGCCAGCAGCCCCTGGGAGTCGTTGAATGAGCAGTTCTTC.

This clonotype was seen ten or more times. The chain joins TRBV7-3 to TRBJ2-2, with 14 bases identical to TRBD2. This CDR3 has 17 amino acids. Germline V gives CDR1 SGHTA, CDR2 FQGTGA. V was pared by 6 bases and J by 4 bases, with 7 bases of the junction left unmatched. Here the CDR3 reads CASRPGLAGEGTGELFF. Here the CDR3 DNA reads TGTGCCAGCAGGCCGGGACTAGCGGGAGAGGGCACCGGGGAGCTGTTTTTT.

The chain couples TRBV20-1 to TRBJ2-3, with no clear D. Germline loops: CDR1 DFQATT, CDR2 SNEGSKA (reference sequence). CDR3 length equals 14 residues. Trimming took 6 bases from V and 8 from J, leaving 21 bases between them. The CDR3 sequence is CSASRVPVAGTQYF. As DNA, the CDR3 is TGCAGTGCGTCCCGGGTGCCCGTAGCAGGTACGCAGTATTTT.

This clonotype appeared once. A much larger clone lies one base from this, so it may be a read error. V is TRBV20-1 and J is TRBJ1-6, with D possibly matching TRBD1 (5 bases). The germline V and J ends were trimmed by 0 bases and 8 bases, with 17 bases remaining between them. CDR3 size: 16 residues. Germline CDR1 and CDR2: DFQATT and SNEGSKA (reference sequence). The CDR3, as DNA: TGCAGTGCTAGAGACCCCCCTGGGGGGTGGTATTCACCCCTCCACTTT. Translating gives CSARDPPGGWYSPLHF.

This clonotype came up many times. The CDR3 DNA is TGTGCCAGCAGCTGGGGGGGTTTCGTAAACCAAGAGACCCAGTACTTC. This codes for CASSWGGFVNQETQYF. The rearrangement links TRBV7-9 to TRBJ2-5; TRBD2 matches 7 bases. The CDR3 has 16 residues. V trimming: 4 bases; J trimming: 0 bases; junction bases outside the gene matches: 8. The germline CDR1 and CDR2 sequences are SEHNR and FQNEAQ (reference sequence).

The V call is TRBV12-3 or TRBV12-4, the J call TRBJ1-5, with D tentatively TRBD1 (6 bases). V was trimmed by 6 bases and J by 4 bases, leaving 10 bases between them. The CDR3 length is 13 residues. CDR3 coding DNA: TGTGCCAGCAGCCAACAGGGAAATCAGCCCCAGCATTTT. It codes for CASSQQGNQPQHF.

This clonotype was counted only a few times. V usage is TRBV19 and J usage is TRBJ2-2; D is uncertain. Germline CDR1 reads LNHDA; CDR2 reads SQIVND (reference sequence). The CDR3 consists of 13 residues. V was shortened by 1 base and J by 6 bases, with 6 bases between the two germline ends. This chain's CDR3 is CASSIVYPGELFF. CDR3 DNA sequence: TGTGCCAGTAGTATAGTTTACCCCGGGGAGCTGTTTTTT.

At least ten counts were recorded for this clonotype. CDR3 DNA sequence: TGTGCCATCAGTGATGCCTTGGGGACTCAAAGCTCCAATGAGCAGTTCTTC. As protein: CAISDALGTQSSNEQFF. The chain links TRBV10-3 to TRBJ2-1, with D possibly matching TRBD2 (6 bases). Trimming removed 3 bases from V and 6 bases from J, with 21 bases in between. The CDR3 totals 17 residues. Germline lookup yields CDR1 ENHRY and CDR2 SYGVKD.